A single sample gave rise to the 14 T cell receptor beta chains below, sequenced in a study of T cells in Graves' hyperthyroidism and ophthalmopathy. Using RNA transcripts as the source, TCR beta CDR3 regions were amplified. First-round RT-PCR of the TCR CDR3 relied on the HTBI primer set. TCRdb called the multiplex PCR reads again in MiXCR, with one record for every CDR3 protein. The sample records hundreds of thousands of distinct CDR3 sequences, approximately 15% being singletons. The sequenced material came from blood. All receptors derive from a woman aged 40 to 55 with Graves' ophthalmopathy.

This clonotype showed up just a few times. J is TRBJ2-6 and V is TRBV6-6; the D is unclear. CDR3 length: 16 residues. Germline CDR1 reads MNHNY; CDR2 reads SVGAGI (reference sequence). Trimming pared 2 bases from V and 0 bases from J, leaving 8 bases between. For the CDR3, the DNA is TGTGCCAGCAGTTACACTGGCAGCTCTGGGGCCAACGTCCTGACTTTC. Protein sequence: CASSYTGSSGANVLTF.

This clonotype came up once. The chain couples TRBV29-1 to TRBJ2-5; D call uncertain. Germline values: CDR1 SQVTM, CDR2 ANQGSEA. The CDR3 has 12 residues. V dropped 5 bases and J dropped 4 bases, with 11 bases sitting between them. CDR3 sequence reads: CSVWASGETQYF. CDR3 nucleotides: TGCAGCGTTTGGGCATCGGGAGAGACCCAGTACTTC.

This clonotype was counted at least ten times. This chain connects TRBV27 to TRBJ1-1, with D perhaps TRBD1 (6 bases). The germline V gene encodes CDR1 MNHEY and CDR2 SMNVEV (reference sequence). The CDR3 is 15 amino acids. Trimming pared 6 bases from V and 4 bases from J, leaving 18 bases between. The chain's CDR3 is CASREWAGGLTEAFF. CDR3 nucleotide sequence: TGTGCCAGCAGGGAATGGGCGGGGGGCCTCACTGAAGCTTTCTTT.

This chain connects TRBV24-1 to TRBJ2-1, with D maybe TRBD1 (6 bases). Germline V gives CDR1 KGHDR, CDR2 SFDVKD. V dropped 4 bases and J dropped 4 bases, with 13 bases sitting between them. The CDR3 loop spans 15 amino acids. The CDR3 DNA is TGTGCCACCAGTGACGAACGGGACATTTACAATGAGCAGTTCTTC. As protein: CATSDERDIYNEQFF.

The chain recombines TRBV10-2 with TRBJ1-2; D is undetermined. Trimming cost V 3 bases and J 6 bases, with 23 bases left between them. Germline CDR1 WSHSY, CDR2 SAAADI. The CDR3 extends over 17 amino acids. This chain's CDR3 is CASSDWTPEATSDGYTF. Written as DNA, the CDR3 is TGCGCCAGCAGTGACTGGACCCCGGAGGCGACTTCTGATGGCTACACCTTC.

The gene calls are TRBV27 and TRBJ2-1; no clear D gene. Between the trimmed V and J ends, which lost 3 bases and 7 bases, there was a span of 16 bases. In germline, CDR1 is MNHEY, CDR2 SMNVEV (reference sequence). The CDR3 runs to 15 residues. CDR3 nucleotides: TGTGCCAGCAGTTTTGGGTCCACTCTCCAGAATGAGCAGTTCTTC. This gives the protein CASSFGSTLQNEQFF.

This clonotype was detected once. Possible read error: a much larger clone is one base away. The chain is built from TRBV3-1 and TRBJ1-6, with D perhaps TRBD1 (6 bases). Germline assignment: CDR1 LGHDT and CDR2 YNNKEL (reference sequence). CDR3 size: 15 residues. CDR3 nucleotide sequence: TGTGCCAGCAGCCAATCCGACAGGATTGGTTCACCCCCCCACTTT. It yields the protein CASSQSDRIGSPPHF.

In its sample, this clonotype was seen many times. The chain is built from TRBV20-1 and TRBJ2-7; 7 nucleotides line up with TRBD1. The CDR3 sequence is 15 residues long. Unmatched junction bases numbered 8, after V lost 3 bases and J lost 0 bases. The germline gives CDR1 DFQATT, CDR2 SNEGSKA (reference sequence). The CDR3 bases are TGCAGTGCTAGTCACCGACAGGGAAGCTCCTACGAGCAGTACTTC. This sequence encodes CSASHRQGSSYEQYF.

Many counts were recorded for this clonotype. This chain links TRBV6-2 or TRBV6-3 with TRBJ2-2, with a possible D match to TRBD2 (6 bases). There are 19 residues in the CDR3. V lost 0 bases to trimming and J lost 3 bases, with 20 bases between them. Germline loops: CDR1 MNHEY, CDR2 SVGEGT. CDR3 bases: TGTGCCAGCAGTTACTCGTCGGGGGTGGTGTGGATGGACACCGGGGAGCTGTTTTTT. It yields the protein CASSYSSGVVWMDTGELFF.

Ten or more counts support this clonotype. The V call is TRBV6-1, the J call TRBJ1-2; possible D gene TRBD1, 6 bases. CDR3 length equals 12 residues. Per the germline V gene, CDR1 is MNHNS and CDR2 is SASEGT. V lost 4 bases and J lost 8, with 11 bases in between. This chain's CDR3 is CASSVQGSGYTF. The DNA of the CDR3 is TGTGCCAGCAGTGTACAGGGTTCCGGCTACACCTTC.

This clonotype was detected many times. This chain joins TRBV20-1 and TRBJ1-2; 7 nucleotides agree with TRBD1. CDR3 size: 11 residues. Germline CDR1 reads DFQATT; CDR2 reads SNEGSKA (reference sequence). With 5 bases clipped from V and 7 bases from J, the junction kept 4 bases outside the gene matches. The CDR3 reads CSAVDRLGYTF. The CDR3 DNA follows: TGCAGTGCTGTGGACAGGCTTGGCTACACCTTC.

This clonotype showed up many times. The chain joins TRBV28 to TRBJ2-7; D is possibly TRBD2 (6 bases). CDR1 is MDHEN, CDR2 SYDVKM, per germline. Trimming took off 6 bases at V and 4 bases at J, with 13 bases between the two ends. There are 13 residues in the CDR3. CDR3 nucleotides: TGTGCCAGCAGACCCTATAGCGGATACGAGCAGTACTTC. Translating it yields CASRPYSGYEQYF. The variable domain in full, with the rest retrieved from reference TRBV28 and TRBJ2-7, is DVKVTQSSRYLVKRTGEKVFLECVQDMDHENMFWYRQDPGLGLRLIYFSYDVKMKEKGDIPEGYSVSREKKERFSLILESASTNQTSMYLCASRPYSGYEQYFGPGTRLTVT.

The table lists this clonotype with many counts. The chain is built from TRBV28 and TRBJ1-5; D gene ambiguous. The CDR3 spans 17 residues. Trimming stripped 2 bases from V and 6 bases from J, with 20 bases between. Germline CDR1 MDHEN, CDR2 SYDVKM. The CDR3 loop reads CASSLVTPSARGQPQHF. The CDR3 DNA sequence: TGTGCCAGCAGTTTAGTGACCCCCTCAGCTCGGGGTCAGCCCCAGCATTTT. Supplemented by reference TRBV28 and TRBJ1-5, the full variable domain reads DVKVTQSSRYLVKRTGEKVFLECVQDMDHENMFWYRQDPGLGLRLIYFSYDVKMKEKGDIPEGYSVSREKKERFSLILESASTNQTSMYLCASSLVTPSARGQPQHFGDGTRLSIL.

The J gene is TRBJ2-3, the V gene TRBV12-3 or TRBV12-4; D gene unclear. Trimming cost V 5 bases and J 11 bases, with 11 bases left between them. The CDR3 is 11 residues long. The CDR3 region has the DNA TGTGCCAGCAGTATTAGATACTGGCAGTATTTT. This encodes CASSIRYWQYF.